A selection of T cell receptor beta chains follows, all from one sample in a study of T cells in localized non-small cell lung cancer. Some clones are missing from TCRdb's copy, which holds only in-frame ones; the method was immunoSEQ multiplex PCR. The sample contains some 22,000 clones, roughly 90% of which appear only once. Source: PBMCs, taken before any cancer treatment. The receptors stem from a man between 35 and 75 years old with stage II lung adenocarcinoma. Each CDR3 is given with its conserved first and last residue.

TRBJ1-1	TRBV6-6	CASSNRQGGEAFF
TRBJ1-2	TRBV4-1	CASSQLTGGGYGYTF
TRBJ2-7	TRBV6-6	CASSNPWGIISYEQYF
TRBJ1-4	TRBV28	CASSPQGAANEKLFF
TRBJ1-6	TRBV5-4	CASSLGSPGDNSPLHF
TRBJ2-2	TRBV6-5	CASSPRGAGELFF
TRBJ1-5	TRBV4-1	CASSQRQGDNQPQHF
TRBJ1-2	TRBV28	CASGEGQNYGYTF
TRBJ2-3	TRBV7-3	CASSLGNAGVTQYF
TRBJ1-5	TRBV18	CASSTGHSNQPQHF
TRBJ2-3	TRBV18	CASSPTEADTQYF
TRBJ2-2	TRBV4-2	CASSQGEGWAGELFF
TRBJ1-1	TRBV4-3	CASSQNRGYTEAFF
TRBJ2-3	TRBV6-1	CASSEEDRGPDTQYF
TRBJ2-7	TRBV19	CASSTPPYRGQSNYEQYF
TRBJ2-7	TRBV4-2	CASSPDRLNSGEQYF
TRBJ1-4	TRBV27	CASSPVAMEKLFF
TRBJ2-2	TRBV5-1	CASSPVGEGSGTGELFF
TRBJ2-7	TRBV19	CASSPRLAGGPGEQYF
TRBJ2-5	TRBV6-5	CASSWGGTQETQYF
TRBJ2-1	TRBV7-3	CASSLGLAGHNEQFF
TRBJ1-2	TRBV5-4	CASSSGAPLANYGYTF
TRBJ1-2	TRBV15	CATSSAGGAYGYTF
TRBJ1-1	TRBV7-8	CASSLPSVPGPEAFF
TRBJ2-1	TRBV27	CASIAGLAGVNNEQFF
TRBJ2-7	TRBV27	CASSLSSQLTGGGVF
TRBJ1-4	TRBV6-6	CASSPPGQGGEKLFF
TRBJ2-1	TRBV2	CASSPPGPRPEQFF
TRBJ2-7	TRBV6-5	CASNPGGGAYEQYF
TRBJ1-5	TRBV2	CASSAGPERNQPQHF
TRBJ1-1	TRBV6-1	CASSVVDMNTEAFF
.	TRBV11-2	CASTGGGSYEQYF
TRBJ1-1	TRBV19	CASTRPGQQNTEAFF
TRBJ2-3	TRBV9	CASSGSRAQDTQYF
TRBJ2-7	TRBV10-3	CAISDTAGVYEQYF
TRBJ1-2	TRBV11-2	CASSLDSTGGQYGYTF
TRBJ1-1	TRBV11-2	CASLRETEAFF
TRBJ2-7	TRBV11-3	CASSQGGHQSHEQYF
TRBJ1-5	TRBV6-1	CASGTDYSNQPQHF
TRBJ1-3	TRBV9	CASSVQGDSGNTIYF
TRBJ1-2	TRBV7-2	CASSLDGDYGYTF